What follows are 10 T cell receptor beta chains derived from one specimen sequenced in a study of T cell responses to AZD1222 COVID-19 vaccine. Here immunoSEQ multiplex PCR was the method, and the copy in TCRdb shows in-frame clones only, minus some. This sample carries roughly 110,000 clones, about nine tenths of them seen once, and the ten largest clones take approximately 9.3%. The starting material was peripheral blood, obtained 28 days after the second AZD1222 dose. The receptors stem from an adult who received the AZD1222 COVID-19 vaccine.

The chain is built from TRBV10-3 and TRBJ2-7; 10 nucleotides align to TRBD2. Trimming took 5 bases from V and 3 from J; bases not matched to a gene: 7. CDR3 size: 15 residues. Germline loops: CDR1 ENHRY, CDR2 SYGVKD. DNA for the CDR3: TGTGCCATCAGTCGGACTAGCGGAAATTACTACGAGCAGTACTTC. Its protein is CAISRTSGNYYEQYF.

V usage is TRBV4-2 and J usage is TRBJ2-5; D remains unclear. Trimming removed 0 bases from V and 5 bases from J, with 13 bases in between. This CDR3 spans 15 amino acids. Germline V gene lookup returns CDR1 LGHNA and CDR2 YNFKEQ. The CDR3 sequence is CASSQDSPGFETQYF. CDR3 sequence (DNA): TGTGCCAGCAGCCAAGATAGCCCGGGTTTCGAGACCCAGTACTTC.

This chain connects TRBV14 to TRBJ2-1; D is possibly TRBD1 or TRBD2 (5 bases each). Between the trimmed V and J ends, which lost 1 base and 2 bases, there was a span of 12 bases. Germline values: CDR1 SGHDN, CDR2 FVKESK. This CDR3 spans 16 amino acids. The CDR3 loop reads CASSQVGTATYNEQFF. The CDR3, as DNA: TGTGCCAGCAGCCAAGTAGGGACGGCTACCTACAATGAGCAGTTCTTC.

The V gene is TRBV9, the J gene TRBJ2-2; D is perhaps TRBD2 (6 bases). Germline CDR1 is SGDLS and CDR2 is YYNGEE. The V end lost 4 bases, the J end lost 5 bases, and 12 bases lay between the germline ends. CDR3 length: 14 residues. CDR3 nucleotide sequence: TGTGCCAGCAGCCCACGGGAGCTTACCGGGGAGCTGTTTTTT. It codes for CASSPRELTGELFF.

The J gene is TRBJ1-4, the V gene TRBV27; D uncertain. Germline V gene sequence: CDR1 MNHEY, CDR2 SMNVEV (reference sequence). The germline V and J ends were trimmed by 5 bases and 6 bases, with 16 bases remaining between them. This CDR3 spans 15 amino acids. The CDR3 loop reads CASSRGPGRDEKLFF. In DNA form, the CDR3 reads TGTGCCAGCAGTCGTGGACCCGGGAGGGATGAAAAACTGTTTTTT.

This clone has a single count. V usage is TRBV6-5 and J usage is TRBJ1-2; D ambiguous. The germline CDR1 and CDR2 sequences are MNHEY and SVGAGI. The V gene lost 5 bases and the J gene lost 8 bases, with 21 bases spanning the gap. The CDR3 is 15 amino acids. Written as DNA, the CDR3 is TGTGCCAGCAGTCCGGGAGAGGGAATATCCCGGGGCTACACCTTC. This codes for CASSPGEGISRGYTF.

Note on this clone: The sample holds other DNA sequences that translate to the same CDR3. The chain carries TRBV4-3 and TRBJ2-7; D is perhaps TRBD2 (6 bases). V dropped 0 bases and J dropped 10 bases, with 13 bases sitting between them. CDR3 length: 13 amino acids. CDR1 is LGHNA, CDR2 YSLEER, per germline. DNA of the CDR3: TGCGCCAGCAGCCAAGATCTGGGCGGGGAACAGTACTTC. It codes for CASSQDLGGEQYF.

The CDR3 nucleotides are TGTGCCAGCACCACTCAGGGGGCGTTTTACGAGCAGTACTTC. Amino acids: CASTTQGAFYEQYF. The chain carries TRBV5-4 and TRBJ2-7, with 8 bases identical to TRBD1. V was clipped by 6 bases and J by 4 bases; unmatched bases: 9. This CDR3 spans 14 amino acids. CDR1 and CDR2 from the germline V gene are SGHNT and YYREEE (reference sequence).

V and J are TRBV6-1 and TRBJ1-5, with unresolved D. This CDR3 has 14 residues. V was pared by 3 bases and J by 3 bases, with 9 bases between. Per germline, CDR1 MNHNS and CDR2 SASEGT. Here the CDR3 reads CASSDIQVNQPQHF. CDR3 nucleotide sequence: TGTGCCAGCAGTGATATTCAGGTCAATCAGCCCCAGCATTTT.

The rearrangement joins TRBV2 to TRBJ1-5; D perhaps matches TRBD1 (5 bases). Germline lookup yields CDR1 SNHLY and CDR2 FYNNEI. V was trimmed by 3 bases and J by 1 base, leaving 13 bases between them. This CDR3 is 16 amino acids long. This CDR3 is CASSDGGKGSNQPQHF. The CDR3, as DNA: TGTGCCAGCAGTGACGGGGGAAAGGGAAGCAATCAGCCCCAGCATTTT.